One and the same sample provided the 27 T cell receptor beta chains below, sequenced in a study of shared clonotypes between healthy human individuals. Clones were sequenced by immunoSEQ multiplex PCR, and TCRdb holds only the in-frame ones, with some missing. This repertoire shows approximately 500,000 clones, about 95% found once; its top ten account for 0.06%. The sample consisted of naive CD4+ T cells sorted from blood. Subset reported: CD45RA+ positively selected. Receptors originate from a woman aged 25-40 years in good health.

This chain joins TRBV28 and TRBJ2-7; no reliable D call. From germline, CDR1 is MDHEN and CDR2 SYDVKM. CDR3 size: 12 residues. The germline V and J ends were trimmed by 3 bases and 3 bases, with 6 bases remaining between them. Here the CDR3 reads CASSFNVYEQYF. The CDR3 coding sequence is TGTGCCAGCAGTTTTAATGTCTACGAGCAGTACTTC.

This chain uses TRBV13 with TRBJ2-1; 10 bases match TRBD2. The J segment lost 9 bases and the V segment lost 2 bases, leaving 13 bases of the junction unmatched. This CDR3 is 17 amino acids long. Germline CDR1 PRHDT, CDR2 FYEKMQ (reference sequence). CDR3 bases: TGTGCCAGCAGCTTAATCGGTTTGGGGACTAGCGAAGGTGAGCAGTTCTTC. Its translation: CASSLIGLGTSEGEQFF.

The V call is TRBV7-3, the J call TRBJ1-2, with 7 nucleotides matching TRBD1. Germline V gene data show CDR1 as SGHTA and CDR2 as FQGTGA. Trimming cost V 5 bases and J 2 bases; bases outside gene matches: 20. The length of the CDR3 is 19 residues. CDR3 in DNA: TGTGCCAGCAGCCCCTCGCCGACCCCTCTATCGGACAGGAACTATGGCTACACCTTC. Translating gives CASSPSPTPLSDRNYGYTF.

The chain uses TRBV5-4 and TRBJ2-1; 13 bases align to TRBD2. CDR3 length equals 14 residues. Germline CDR1 reads SGHNT; CDR2 reads YYREEE (reference sequence). With 4 bases clipped from V and 11 bases from J, the junction kept 6 bases outside the gene matches. The CDR3 loop is CASSEGLAGLKQFF. Written as DNA, the CDR3 is TGTGCCAGCAGCGAGGGACTAGCGGGATTAAAGCAGTTCTTC.

The chain uses TRBV19 and TRBJ2-5; possibly TRBD1 for D (5 bases). With 5 bases removed from V and 7 bases from J, the gap between germline ends came to 14 bases. The CDR3 spans 13 residues. Germline CDR1 and CDR2: LNHDA and SQIVND (reference sequence). Written as DNA, the CDR3 is TGTGCCAGTAGTTCTCCAGGGCCTGTGACCCAGTACTTC. This translates into CASSSPGPVTQYF. Filled out from reference TRBV19 and TRBJ2-5, the complete variable domain reads DGGITQSPKYLFRKEGQNVTLSCEQNLNHDAMYWYRQDPGQGLRLIYYSQIVNDFQKGDIAEGYSVSREKKESFPLTVTSAQKNPTAFYLCASSSPGPVTQYFGPGTRLLVL.

This clone was seen just once. The gene calls are TRBV7-8 and TRBJ2-3, with 12 bases aligning to TRBD2. The ends lost 5 bases at V and 2 bases at J; junction bases unmatched: 14. The CDR3 contains 19 residues. Germline CDR1 reads SGHVS; CDR2 reads FQNEAQ. CDR3: CASSAGLAGLSPYTDTQYF. The DNA of the CDR3 is TGTGCCAGCAGCGCTGGACTAGCGGGGTTGAGTCCCTACACAGATACGCAGTATTTT.

V is TRBV15 and J is TRBJ2-3; 11 bases are shared with TRBD2. Germline CDR1 reads LNHNV; CDR2 reads YYDKDF (reference sequence). This CDR3 spans 17 amino acids. After removal of 3 bases from V and 1 base from J, the junction contained 6 bases not matched to a gene. As DNA, the CDR3 is TGTGCCACCAGCAGTAGTAGCGGGAGGGCTGGCACAGATACGCAGTATTTT. It specifies CATSSSSGRAGTDTQYF.

The chain combines TRBV7-2 with TRBJ1-4, with D unresolved. CDR3 length equals 15 residues. With 1 base removed from V and 4 bases from J, the gap between germline ends came to 10 bases. Germline V CDR1 and CDR2: SGHTA, FQGNSA. The CDR3 DNA follows: TGTGCCAGCAGCTTAGTGGGAGCGGTTAATGAAAAACTGTTTTTT. This encodes CASSLVGAVNEKLFF. The whole variable domain, remainder taken from reference TRBV7-2 and TRBJ1-4, is GAGVSQSPSNKVTEKGKDVELRCDPISGHTALYWYRQSLGQGLEFLIYFQGNSAPDKSGLPSDRFSAERTGGSVSTLTIQRTQQEDSAVYLCASSLVGAVNEKLFFGSGTQLSVL.

V usage is TRBV28 and J usage is TRBJ2-1; 8 positions match TRBD1. The CDR3 length is 16 residues. The germline V gene encodes CDR1 MDHEN and CDR2 SYDVKM. V shed 10 bases, J shed 0 bases, and the junction held 11 bases outside the gene matches. This CDR3 is CATLDRARYSYNEQFF. Here the CDR3 DNA reads TGTGCCACCTTGGACAGGGCTCGGTACTCCTACAATGAGCAGTTCTTC.

This chain links TRBV2 with TRBJ2-7; D ambiguous. The germline gives CDR1 SNHLY, CDR2 FYNNEI. V was pared by 4 bases and J by 2 bases, with 9 bases between. The length of the CDR3 is 13 residues. In DNA form, the CDR3 reads TGTGCCAGCAGTGTTCGGCGGACCTACGAGCAGTACTTC. It is translated as CASSVRRTYEQYF.

The chain carries TRBV10-2 and TRBJ2-6; 8 bases align to TRBD1. V was pared by 7 bases and J by 2 bases, with 4 bases of the junction left unmatched. The CDR3 sequence is 15 residues long. Germline CDR1 and CDR2: WSHSY and SAAADI. The DNA of the CDR3 is TGCGCCAGCATTCCGACAGGGGCTGGGGCCAACGTCCTGACTTTC. Amino acid sequence: CASIPTGAGANVLTF.

The chain has TRBV28 and TRBJ1-2, with 8 bases fitting TRBD1. With V trimmed by 6 bases and J by 4 bases, 4 bases remained unmatched. Germline V gene sequence: CDR1 MDHEN, CDR2 SYDVKM. The CDR3 is 13 residues long. CDR3: CASSWDRFYGYTF. The CDR3 DNA reads TGTGCCAGCAGCTGGGACAGGTTCTATGGCTACACCTTC.

For the CDR3, the DNA is TGTGCCAGCAGTGAAGCGGGGGGATCCTACGAGCAGTACTTC. Protein: CASSEAGGSYEQYF. The V call is TRBV6-1, the J call TRBJ2-7, with a possible D match to TRBD2 (6 bases). CDR1 is MNHNS, CDR2 SASEGT, per germline. Trimming stripped 0 bases from V and 1 base from J, with 7 bases between. The CDR3 extends over 14 amino acids.

This chain links TRBV6-1 with TRBJ1-5; 7 nucleotides align to TRBD1. This CDR3 has 12 residues. The germline CDR1 and CDR2 sequences are MNHNS and SASEGT. J lost 6 bases, V lost 8 bases, and 4 bases had no gene match. The CDR3 region has the DNA TGTGCCAGCGGGCAGGGGGTTCAGCCCCAGCATTTT. Encoded protein: CASGQGVQPQHF.

The chain links TRBV19 to TRBJ1-2; 8 positions match TRBD1. V was clipped by 5 bases and J by 4 bases; unmatched bases: 6. CDR1 and CDR2 from the germline V gene are LNHDA and SQIVND (reference sequence). This CDR3 has 14 residues. The CDR3 sequence is CASSPGGRPYGYTF. CDR3 nucleotides: TGTGCCAGTAGTCCAGGGGGCCGCCCCTATGGCTACACCTTC.

The V gene is TRBV18, the J gene TRBJ1-3, with 7 bases identical to TRBD1. Per the germline V gene, CDR1 is KGHSH and CDR2 is LQKENI. CDR3 size: 16 residues. The V gene end was trimmed by 1 base and the J gene end by 0 bases; junction bases not matched to a gene: 3. The CDR3 sequence is CASSPLRGDSGNTIYF. DNA for the CDR3: TGTGCCAGCTCACCACTCAGGGGGGACTCTGGAAACACCATATATTTT.

The chain combines TRBV6-6 with TRBJ1-1, with TRBD1 identical over 7 bases. Germline trimming cut 2 bases from V and 6 bases from J; bases unmatched to any gene: 9. Germline V CDR1 and CDR2: MNHNY, SVGAGI (reference sequence). The CDR3 is 15 residues long. The CDR3 protein is CASSYPAEGGPEAFF. The CDR3 nucleotides are TGTGCCAGCAGTTACCCCGCCGAAGGGGGCCCTGAAGCTTTCTTT.

The V call is TRBV6-1, the J call TRBJ1-1; D is uncertain. Germline values: CDR1 MNHNS, CDR2 SASEGT. Trimming removed 6 bases from V and 0 bases from J, with 8 bases in between. The CDR3 is 13 residues long. CDR3 in DNA: TGTGCCAGCAGCGAAAACATGAACACTGAAGCTTTCTTT. Amino acids: CASSENMNTEAFF.

The chain uses TRBV27 and TRBJ2-3; D possibly corresponds to TRBD2 (6 bases). V lost 1 base and J 3 bases, leaving 17 bases between the germline ends. The germline V gene has CDR1 MNHEY and CDR2 SMNVEV (reference sequence). This CDR3 is built from 17 residues. DNA of the CDR3: TGTGCCAGCAGTTTATTGGCTCGGTCGGGGGATACAGATACGCAGTATTTT. This codes for CASSLLARSGDTDTQYF.

This clone was seen only once. The rearrangement links TRBV7-2 to TRBJ1-1; D is undetermined. The CDR3 covers 12 residues. Germline V gives CDR1 SGHTA, CDR2 FQGNSA. The V and J ends lost 6 bases and 1 base respectively, with 6 bases between them. The CDR3 loop is CASSRANTEAFF. The CDR3 nucleotides read TGTGCCAGCAGTCGGGCGAACACTGAAGCTTTCTTT. Using reference TRBV7-2 and TRBJ1-1 for the parts outside the CDR3, the full variable domain is GAGVSQSPSNKVTEKGKDVELRCDPISGHTALYWYRQSLGQGLEFLIYFQGNSAPDKSGLPSDRFSAERTGGSVSTLTIQRTQQEDSAVYLCASSRANTEAFFGQGTRLTVV.

The chain carries TRBV7-6 and TRBJ2-2; TRBD1 is a possible D gene (6 bases). The V gene's germline CDR1 is SGHVS and CDR2 FNYEAQ. The V end was cut by 1 base, the J end by 4 bases, with 7 bases between. The length of the CDR3 is 14 residues. CDR3 amino acids: CASSLGGLTGELFF. In DNA, the CDR3 is TGTGCCAGCAGCTTAGGGGGGCTCACCGGGGAGCTGTTTTTT.

The rearrangement uses TRBV11-2 and TRBJ1-6, with D perhaps matching TRBD1 (6 bases). V was cut by 9 bases and J by 9 bases, with 12 bases left in between. Germline V gene sequence: CDR1 SGHAT, CDR2 FQNNGV. CDR3 length: 12 amino acids. CDR3 in DNA: TGTGCCAGAGGAACAGGGCTTTCACCCCTCCACTTT. Translation gives CARGTGLSPLHF. The full variable domain, its missing parts supplied by reference TRBV11-2 and TRBJ1-6, is EAGVAQSPRYKIIEKRQSVAFWCNPISGHATLYWYQQILGQGPKLLIQFQNNGVVDDSQLPKDRFSAERLKGVDSTLKIQPAKLEDSAVYLCARGTGLSPLHFGNGTRLTVT.

The chain joins TRBV7-2 to TRBJ2-1; no reliable D call. The V gene lost 3 bases and the J gene lost 6 bases, with 9 bases spanning the gap. The CDR3 totals 13 residues. Germline CDR1 and CDR2: SGHTA and FQGNSA. The CDR3 sequence: CASSFFGLNEQFF. The CDR3 nucleotides are TGTGCCAGCAGCTTTTTCGGCCTCAATGAGCAGTTCTTC.

This chain joins TRBV6-5 and TRBJ1-6; D ambiguous. Germline-derived CDR1 and CDR2 are MNHEY and SVGAGI. The CDR3 is 13 residues long. Between the trimmed V and J ends, which lost 4 bases and 6 bases, there was a span of 7 bases. The CDR3 protein is CASSSYLNSPLHF. The CDR3 DNA reads TGTGCCAGCAGTTCATATCTTAATTCACCCCTCCACTTT.

The rearrangement uses TRBV5-6 and TRBJ2-7; D remains unclear. The germline V and J ends were trimmed by 0 bases and 3 bases, with 10 bases remaining between them. This CDR3 contains 14 residues. Per germline, CDR1 SGHDT and CDR2 YYEEEE. This chain's CDR3 is CASSLDSTFYEQYF. Written as DNA, the CDR3 is TGTGCCAGCAGCTTGGACAGCACCTTCTACGAGCAGTACTTC. Full variable domain (rest looked up from reference TRBV5-6 and TRBJ2-7): DAGVTQSPTHLIKTRGQQVTLRCSPKSGHDTVSWYQQALGQGPQFIFQYYEEEERQRGNFPDRFSGHQFPNYSSELNVNALLLGDSALYLCASSLDSTFYEQYFGPGTRLTVT.

This clone was seen just once. Other DNA sequences of this sample code for an identical CDR3. This chain uses TRBV18 with TRBJ2-3; D not certain. The V end lost 2 bases, the J end lost 5 bases, and 5 bases lay between the germline ends. The CDR3 sequence is 12 residues long. The germline V gene encodes CDR1 KGHSH and CDR2 LQKENI. For the CDR3, the DNA is TGTGCCAGCTCACCAGAAGGAGATACGCAGTATTTT. Amino acids: CASSPEGDTQYF.

The genes are TRBV5-4 and TRBJ2-7, with 11 bases lining up with TRBD2. V trimming: 0 bases; J trimming: 4 bases; junction bases outside the gene matches: 3. Germline CDR1 reads SGHNT; CDR2 reads YYREEE (reference sequence). The CDR3 is made up of 15 amino acids. CDR3 residues: CASSLETSGKYEQYF. The CDR3 DNA is TGTGCCAGCAGCTTGGAGACTAGCGGGAAATACGAGCAGTACTTC.